A single sample is the source of the 16 T cell receptor beta chains below, sequenced in a study of cytomegalovirus exposure and HLA in healthy donors. PCR amplification relied on 60 Vbeta primers (plus 13 Jbeta primers). The table came from immunoSEQ multiplex PCR; TCRdb's copy has only in-frame clones and leaves some out. This sample has approximately 120,000 clones, with 55% to 75% found just once. The material sequenced was PBMCs. The receptors shown here come from a woman aged 70-85 years in good health and CMV-seropositive.

The CDR3: CASSPRAPLGGNTEAFF. As DNA, the CDR3 is TGTGCCAGCAGTCCCCGGGCCCCCCTCGGGGGGAACACTGAAGCTTTCTTT. The rearrangement uses TRBV7-6 and TRBJ1-1, with D possibly being TRBD1 (5 bases). The CDR3 runs 17 residues. Trimming stripped 6 bases from V and 1 base from J, with 21 bases between. The germline V gene encodes CDR1 SGHVS and CDR2 FNYEAQ.

CDR3 nucleotide sequence: TGTGCCAGCAGCTATAGGACAGGCAACTATGGCTACACCTTC. It yields the protein CASSYRTGNYGYTF. The V gene is TRBV7-8, the J gene TRBJ1-2, with 7 bases identical to TRBD1. Trimming cost V 4 bases and J 2 bases; bases outside gene matches: 4. The CDR3 runs to 14 residues. Germline CDR1 and CDR2: SGHVS and FQNEAQ.

The sample holds a few counts of this clone. The rearrangement joins TRBV4-1 to TRBJ2-1; 10 nucleotides agree with TRBD2. CDR1 is MGHRA and CDR2 is YSYEKL in the germline V gene. The CDR3 totals 15 residues. V trimming: 6 bases; J trimming: 6 bases; junction bases outside the gene matches: 8. Written as DNA, the CDR3 is TGCGCCAGCAGACCGGGACTAGCGCTAAGCAATGAGCAGTTCTTC. This gives the protein CASRPGLALSNEQFF.

This chain joins TRBV4-2 and TRBJ1-1; a weak D match, TRBD1 (5 bases). V dropped 0 bases and J dropped 4 bases, with 24 bases sitting between them. This CDR3 is built from 19 residues. Per the germline V gene, CDR1 is LGHNA and CDR2 is YNFKEQ. The CDR3 coding sequence is TGTGCCAGCAGCCAAGATACGCAATGGGAAGCCCAGGGATCCACTGAAGCTTTCTTT. Translation gives CASSQDTQWEAQGSTEAFF.

The genes are TRBV4-1 and TRBJ2-5; 9 bases agree with TRBD2. The trim removed 5 bases at V and 5 bases at J, leaving 9 bases unmatched. The CDR3 is made up of 15 amino acids. Per the germline V gene, CDR1 is MGHRA and CDR2 is YSYEKL. The CDR3, as DNA: TGCGCCAGCAGCGGCGGGGGGGCCGGAGGGGAGACCCAGTACTTC. Translation gives CASSGGGAGGETQYF.

Comments on this clone: This sample also contains other DNA sequences that code for the same CDR3. The J gene is TRBJ2-2, the V gene TRBV7-9; D remains unclear. V was shortened by 5 bases and J by 4 bases, with 2 bases between the two germline ends. Germline CDR1 and CDR2: SEHNR and FQNEAQ (reference sequence). The CDR3 is 11 residues long. CDR3 sequence reads: CASSLTGELFF. The DNA of the CDR3 is TGTGCCAGCAGCCTCACCGGGGAGCTGTTTTTT.

The V gene is TRBV7-6, the J gene TRBJ1-5; D is uncertain. The CDR3 is 13 amino acids. Trimming pared 0 bases from V and 3 bases from J, leaving 3 bases between. Per the germline V gene, CDR1 is SGHVS and CDR2 is FNYEAQ. The CDR3 coding sequence is TGTGCCAGCAGCTTAGCCGTCAATCAGCCCCAGCATTTT. Residues: CASSLAVNQPQHF.

This clone was seen just once. The CDR3 here is CASSLRTGGFGGEKLFF. The CDR3, as DNA: TGTGCCAGCAGCTTAAGGACAGGGGGCTTCGGGGGAGAAAAACTGTTTTTT. V and J are TRBV7-8 and TRBJ1-4; 11 bases align to TRBD1. The germline V gene has CDR1 SGHVS and CDR2 FQNEAQ. This CDR3 is 17 amino acids long. The V gene end was trimmed by 2 bases and the J gene end by 8 bases; junction bases not matched to a gene: 10. The variable domain in full, completed from reference TRBV7-8 and TRBJ1-4, reads GAGVSQSPRYKVAKRGQDVALRCDPISGHVSLFWYQQALGQGPEFLTYFQNEAQLDKSGLPSDRFFAERPEGSVSTLKIQRTQQEDSAVYLCASSLRTGGFGGEKLFFGSGTQLSVL.

This sequence joins TRBV29-1 and TRBJ2-5; weak D call: TRBD2 (5 bases). This CDR3 is 13 amino acids long. Per germline, CDR1 SQVTM and CDR2 ANQGSEA. Trimming removed 7 bases from V and 0 bases from J, with 12 bases in between. The CDR3 DNA reads as TGCAGCGCGGAGGCAGGCAACCAAGAGACCCAGTACTTC. Translating it yields CSAEAGNQETQYF.

The gene calls are TRBV5-6 and TRBJ2-7; D call uncertain. V lost 3 bases, J lost 2 bases, and 12 bases lay in between. The CDR3 length is 14 residues. The germline V gene has CDR1 SGHDT and CDR2 YYEEEE. Written as DNA, the CDR3 is TGTGCCAGCAGCTCACCAGGCTCTACCTACGAGCAGTACTTC. This codes for CASSSPGSTYEQYF.

The V and J genes are TRBV29-1 and TRBJ2-3; TRBD2 is a possible D gene (5 bases). This CDR3 comprises 14 residues. Germline V lookup: CDR1 SQVTM, CDR2 ANQGSEA. Between the trimmed V and J ends, which lost 4 bases and 1 base, there was a span of 12 bases. The CDR3 DNA reads TGCAGCGTTGGGACTCCAAGAGGCACAGATACGCAGTATTTT. It translates to CSVGTPRGTDTQYF.

The rearrangement joins TRBV6-6 to TRBJ2-5; possible D gene TRBD1, 6 bases. Per germline, CDR1 MNHNY and CDR2 SVGAGI (reference sequence). This CDR3 is built from 16 residues. The V end lost 2 bases, the J end lost 6 bases, and 19 bases lay between the germline ends. The CDR3 is CASSYAAPQGRKTQYF. The DNA of the CDR3 is TGTGCCAGCAGTTACGCAGCTCCACAGGGACGAAAGACCCAGTACTTC.

This clone was detected a few times. The J gene is TRBJ1-2, the V gene TRBV19, with 7 bases aligning to TRBD1. Germline CDR1 is LNHDA and CDR2 is SQIVND (reference sequence). V shed 7 bases and J 5 bases; nucleotides not matched to a gene: 7. The CDR3 has 13 amino acids. CDR3 residues: CASNSGTAYGYTF. CDR3 DNA sequence: TGTGCCAGTAATTCCGGGACAGCATATGGCTACACCTTC.

The CDR3 DNA sequence: TGTGCCAGCAGCTTTGGACTGACTAACACTGAAGCTTTCTTT. Protein sequence: CASSFGLTNTEAFF. The chain links TRBV7-3 to TRBJ1-1; D gene uncertain. Deletions cut 3 bases from V and 2 bases from J, with 10 bases between. CDR3 length: 14 residues. The germline CDR1 and CDR2 sequences are SGHTA and FQGTGA.

The chain combines TRBV7-2 with TRBJ2-1; TRBD2 agrees at 7 bases. Germline assignment: CDR1 SGHTA and CDR2 FQGNSA. This CDR3 spans 15 amino acids. With 6 bases clipped from V and 4 bases from J, the junction kept 9 bases outside the gene matches. The CDR3 DNA sequence: TGTGCCAGCAGTACTATGGGCGGGAGATACAATGAGCAGTTCTTC. Its translation is CASSTMGGRYNEQFF.

The V call is TRBV6-4, the J call TRBJ1-2, with D possibly matching TRBD1 (5 bases). V was cut by 4 bases and J by 2 bases, with 5 bases left in between. The CDR3 covers 12 residues. CDR1 is MRHNA and CDR2 is SNTAGT in the germline V gene. The CDR3 nucleotides are TGTGCCAGCAGTGGGACAAACTATGGCTACACCTTC. It codes for CASSGTNYGYTF.